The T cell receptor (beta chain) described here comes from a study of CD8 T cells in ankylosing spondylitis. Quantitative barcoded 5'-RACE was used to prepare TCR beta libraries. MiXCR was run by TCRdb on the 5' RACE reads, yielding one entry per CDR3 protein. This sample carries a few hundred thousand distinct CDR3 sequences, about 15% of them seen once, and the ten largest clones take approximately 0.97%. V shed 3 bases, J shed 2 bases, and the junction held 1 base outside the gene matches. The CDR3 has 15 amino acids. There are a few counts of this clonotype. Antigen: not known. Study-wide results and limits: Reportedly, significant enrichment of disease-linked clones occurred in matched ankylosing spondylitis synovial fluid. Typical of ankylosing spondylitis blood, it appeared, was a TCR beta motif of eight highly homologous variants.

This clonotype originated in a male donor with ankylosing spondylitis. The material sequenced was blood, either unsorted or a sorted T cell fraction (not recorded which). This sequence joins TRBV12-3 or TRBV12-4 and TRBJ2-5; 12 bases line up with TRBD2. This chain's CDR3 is CASSFGLAGQETQYF. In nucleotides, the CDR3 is TGTGCCAGCAGTTTCGGACTAGCGGGACAAGAGACCCAGTACTTC.